This TCR beta chain was identified in a study of T cells in Graves' hyperthyroidism and ophthalmopathy (dated by TCRdb to between 2019 and 2020). The study in broad terms: Peripheral blood samples were taken at the time of initial diagnosis, prior to any treatment. To identify distinguishing TCR V-J signatures, a discovery cohort of about 100 patients was used, comprising approximately 40 with Graves' ophthalmopathy and 57 with stable Graves' hyperthyroidism. After blood sampling, hyperthyroidism patients were treated with methimazole at a starting dose of 30 mg daily, and ophthalmopathy patients were treated with high-dose intravenous methylprednisolone. In about 6 Graves' hyperthyroidism patients, the study also compared T-cell repertoires from thyroid tissue with T-cell repertoires from blood. The paper describes TCR Vbeta CDR3 sequencing of roughly 130 peripheral blood samples, made up of 43 ophthalmopathy patients, roughly 75 hyperthyroidism patients and approximately 17 progressor patients. The approximately 100 discovery patients were divided at random into training and test sets in a 7:3 ratio. Prospective prediction of ophthalmopathy was tested in an independent validation cohort of 18 to 20 hyperthyroidism patients and 15 to 17 patients who later progressed to ophthalmopathy.

As regards this clonotype: It lacks a known antigen. No base qualities exist here, and no much larger clone lies one base off it.

The research as a whole found: In cross-validation, a model built on a 13 V-J signature told ophthalmopathy apart from stable hyperthyroidism with approximately 90% sensitivity and roughly 83% specificity, and in testing the same model reached 80%/75%. Sample size was not statistically predetermined, and blinding of investigators to group allocation was not performed. Most expanded thyroid clonotypes (frequency above 0.001) were also detected in blood, suggesting blood repertoires may reflect thyroid immune responses. During validation, the model predicted progression to ophthalmopathy a median of approximately 6 months ahead of onset, with 70.59% sensitivity and 72.22% specificity.

Hyperthyroidism patients were aged 18 to 65 years and newly diagnosed, with disease duration of less than 2 months. The study excluded patients with uncontrolled infections, other autoimmune diseases, pregnancy or lactation. Diagnoses relied on clinical symptoms, serum thyroxine and TRAb, thyroid ultrasound and orbital computed tomography. Blood from progressor patients was collected at the time of first diagnosis with hyperthyroidism, before any ophthalmopathy symptoms had appeared. PBMCs were isolated from approximately 10 ml of fresh peripheral blood by Ficoll-Paque density gradient centrifugation. Progressor patients were initially diagnosed with Graves' hyperthyroidism and developed ophthalmopathy during follow-up. Trizol reagent was used to extract total RNA, and RNA quality was then checked on an Agilent 2100 Bioanalyzer. V and J are truncated by 3 bases and 5 bases respectively, leaving an intervening sequence of 13 bases. The germline V gene (reference sequence) yields LNHDA for CDR1 and SQIVND for CDR2. The CDR3 goes from the cysteine to the phenylalanine over 14 residues. CDR3 DNA is the only sequence kept; it has 42 bases, read in frame from the first base.

The TCR beta CDR3 regions were amplified from RNA transcripts. For the first round of RT-PCR on the TCR CDR3, the HTBI primer set was used together with the Qiagen OneStep RT-PCR kit. Libraries were constructed in a second round of multiplex PCR, after which size selection and purification were carried out. Paired-end sequencing of the libraries was performed with 100 bp reads on an Illumina HiSeq2000. The study's own analysis went as follows. SOAPnuke was used to process the raw data, throwing out any read that contained adapters or uncalled bases, had a mean Phred below 15, or lacked an exact constant-primer or identifier match. COPE v1.2.5 was used to merge high-quality paired reads, and clonotypes were defined as unique nucleotide sequences. Clonotypes were aligned to IMGT TRBV, TRBD and TRBJ reference segments using MiTCR v1.1. Only V-J combinations with frequency above 0.0001, covering 99.2% of repertoires, were analysed. The TCS score was defined as the ratio of F50 (clonal expansion) to E x V (chaos), calculated using BLOSUM62-based TCRdist between CDR3 peptides within each V-J. Welch's t-statistics and random forest reduced around 550 V-J features to some 14, which were used in a naive Bayes classifier (R e1071). TCRdb handled the public reads itself, with Q25 trimming in fastp and clone calling in MiXCR, and kept productive beta chains. Entries that share a CDR3 protein sequence are merged under the most common genes and DNA. These V and J calls originate from TCRdb's pipeline instead of the authors' own analysis. The sample table holds some 400,000 distinct CDR3 sequences, of which roughly 13% were seen once. Less than 25% of the sample comes from the top ten.

The source of this sequence is a man aged 25-45 years with Graves' hyperthyroidism that later progressed to Graves' ophthalmopathy. Sequencing was done on a sample of blood. The receptor chain draws on TRBV19 and TRBJ2-5, with a weak D call of TRBD1 (5 bases match). The sequenced DNA: TGTGCCAGTAGTATCCAGGGAAATGCGGAGACCCAGTACTTC. The encoded protein is CASSIQGNAETQYF.